This T cell receptor (beta chain) came from a study of T cells in localized non-small cell lung cancer. Data came from immunoSEQ multiplex PCR; TCRdb stores just in-frame clones and leaves some out. The sample consists of roughly 70,000 clones, approximately 87% of them appearing once. The clonotype originates from a male donor older than 55 with stage III squamous cell lung carcinoma. Sequencing was performed on peripheral blood, taken before any cancer treatment.

CDR3 bases: TGTGCCAGCAGTTACTCGATGAACACTGAAGCTTTCTTT. Its translation is CASSYSMNTEAFF. J is TRBJ1-1 and V is TRBV6-6, with D unresolved. With 0 bases removed from V and 0 bases from J, the gap between germline ends came to 2 bases. The CDR3 consists of 13 residues. Germline CDR1 MNHNY, CDR2 SVGAGI (reference sequence).